The present entry profiles one T cell receptor beta chain with its context. The record originates from a study of blood T cell repertoires in COVID-19. Study summary: Samples representing acute and convalescent COVID-19 were sourced from the United States, Italy and Spain. T cells, B-cell-depleted T cells, or PBMCs supplied cDNA or gDNA.

CDR3 size: 17 residues. The germline V gene has CDR1 SGHDN and CDR2 FVKESK. V was shortened by 4 bases and J by 6 bases, with 23 bases between the two germline ends. Per the authors' pipeline: Nucleated cell counts were estimated from reference gene primer amplification. The table came from immunoSEQ multiplex PCR; TCRdb's copy has only in-frame clones and leaves some out. V and J calls and clone size are given by that table; D and trimming were obtained from the DNA. The sample holds around 250,000 clones; around 83% are singletons and the top ten take 1.5% to 1.9%. The sequenced sample was peripheral blood. The rearrangement joins TRBV14 to TRBJ2-3; maybe TRBD2 (5 bases). This receptor was taken from a woman in her forties who had recovered from COVID-19. The CDR3 spells CASSPQGEGGWWDTQYF. The CDR3, as DNA: TGTGCCAGCAGCCCTCAAGGCGAGGGTGGGTGGTGGGATACGCAGTATTTT.